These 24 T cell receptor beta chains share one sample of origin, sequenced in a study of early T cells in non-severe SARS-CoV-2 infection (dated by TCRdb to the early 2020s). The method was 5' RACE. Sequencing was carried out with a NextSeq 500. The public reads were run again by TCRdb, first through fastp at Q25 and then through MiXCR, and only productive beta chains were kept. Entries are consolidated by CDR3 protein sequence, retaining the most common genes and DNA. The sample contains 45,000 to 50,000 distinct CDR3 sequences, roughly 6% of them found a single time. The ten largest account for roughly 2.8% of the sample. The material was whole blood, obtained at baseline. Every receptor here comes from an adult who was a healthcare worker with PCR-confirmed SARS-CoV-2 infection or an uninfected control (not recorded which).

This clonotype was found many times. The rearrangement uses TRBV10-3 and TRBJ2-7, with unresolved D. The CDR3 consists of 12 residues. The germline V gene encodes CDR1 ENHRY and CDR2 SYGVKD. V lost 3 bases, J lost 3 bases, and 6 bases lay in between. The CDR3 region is CAISDFDYEQYF. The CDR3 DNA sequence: TGTGCCATCAGTGATTTCGACTACGAGCAGTACTTC.

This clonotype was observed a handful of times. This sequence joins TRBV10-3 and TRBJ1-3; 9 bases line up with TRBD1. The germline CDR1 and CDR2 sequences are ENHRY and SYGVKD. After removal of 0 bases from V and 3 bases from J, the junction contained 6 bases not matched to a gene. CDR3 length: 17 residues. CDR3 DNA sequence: TGTGCCATCAGTGAGTCCGGGACAGGGATCGGTGGAAACACCATATATTTT. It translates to CAISESGTGIGGNTIYF.

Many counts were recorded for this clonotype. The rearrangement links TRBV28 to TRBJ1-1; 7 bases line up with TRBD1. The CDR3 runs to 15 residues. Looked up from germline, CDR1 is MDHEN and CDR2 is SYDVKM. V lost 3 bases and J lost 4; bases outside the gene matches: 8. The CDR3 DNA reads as TGTGCCAGCAGTTTCTACAGGGGAGAGGGCACTGAAGCTTTCTTT. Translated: CASSFYRGEGTEAFF.

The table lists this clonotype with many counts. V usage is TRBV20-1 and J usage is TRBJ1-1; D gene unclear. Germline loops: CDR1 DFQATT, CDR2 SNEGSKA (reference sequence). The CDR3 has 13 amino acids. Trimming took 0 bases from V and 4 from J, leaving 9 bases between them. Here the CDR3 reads CSARDRLGTEAFF. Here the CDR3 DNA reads TGCAGTGCTAGAGATCGGTTGGGCACTGAAGCTTTCTTT.

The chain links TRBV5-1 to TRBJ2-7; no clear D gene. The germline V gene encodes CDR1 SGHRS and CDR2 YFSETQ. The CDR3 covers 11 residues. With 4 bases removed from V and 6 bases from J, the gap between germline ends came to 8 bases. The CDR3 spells CASSDAREQYF. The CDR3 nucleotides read TGCGCCAGCAGCGATGCGCGCGAGCAGTACTTC.

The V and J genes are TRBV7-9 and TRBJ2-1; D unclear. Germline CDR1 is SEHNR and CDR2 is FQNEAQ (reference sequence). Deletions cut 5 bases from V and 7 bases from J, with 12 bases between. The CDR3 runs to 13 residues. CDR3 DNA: TGTGCCAGCAGCCCCCTTACCCGGAATGAGCAGTTCTTC. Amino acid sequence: CASSPLTRNEQFF.

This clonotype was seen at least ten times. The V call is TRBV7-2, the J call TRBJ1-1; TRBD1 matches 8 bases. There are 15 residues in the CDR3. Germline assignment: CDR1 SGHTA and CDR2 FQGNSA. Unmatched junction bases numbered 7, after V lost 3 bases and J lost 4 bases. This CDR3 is CASSFGDRRGTEAFF. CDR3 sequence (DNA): TGTGCCAGCAGCTTTGGGGACAGGCGGGGCACTGAAGCTTTCTTT.

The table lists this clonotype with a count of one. The CDR3: CASSLTHSYEQYF. CDR3 bases: TGTGCCAGCAGTTTGACACACTCCTACGAGCAGTACTTC. The rearrangement links TRBV6-5 to TRBJ2-7; D gene uncertain. Germline V gene data show CDR1 as MNHEY and CDR2 as SVGAGI. V dropped 4 bases and J dropped 0 bases, with 7 bases sitting between them. The CDR3 length is 13 residues.

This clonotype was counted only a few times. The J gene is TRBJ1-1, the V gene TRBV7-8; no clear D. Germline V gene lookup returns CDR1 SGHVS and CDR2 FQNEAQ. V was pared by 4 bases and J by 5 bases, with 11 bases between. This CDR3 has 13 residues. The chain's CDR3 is CASSSDPGTEAFF. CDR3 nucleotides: TGTGCCAGCAGCTCTGACCCGGGGACTGAAGCTTTCTTT.

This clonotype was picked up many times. CDR3 DNA sequence: TGTGCCAGCAGCCTTCAATTTTCGGACCCCGGAGATACGCAGTATTTT. It specifies CASSLQFSDPGDTQYF. The V and J genes are TRBV12-3 or TRBV12-4 and TRBJ2-3; D is ambiguous. The germline V and J ends were trimmed by 6 bases and 5 bases, with 21 bases remaining between them. The CDR3 covers 16 residues.

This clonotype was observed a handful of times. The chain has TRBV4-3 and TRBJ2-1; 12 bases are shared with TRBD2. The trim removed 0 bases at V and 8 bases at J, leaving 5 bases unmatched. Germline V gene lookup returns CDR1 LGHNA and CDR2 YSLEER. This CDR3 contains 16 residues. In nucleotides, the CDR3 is TGCGCCAGCAGCCAAGAGGCTAGCGGGGGGGTGGATGAGCAGTTCTTC. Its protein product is CASSQEASGGVDEQFF.

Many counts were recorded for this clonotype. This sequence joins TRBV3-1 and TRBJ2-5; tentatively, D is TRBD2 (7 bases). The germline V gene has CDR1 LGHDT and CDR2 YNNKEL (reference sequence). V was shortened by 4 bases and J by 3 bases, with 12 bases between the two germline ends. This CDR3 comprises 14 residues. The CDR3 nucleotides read TGTGCCAGCAGCCTCGCGGGGGCCAAAGAGACCCAGTACTTC. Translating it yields CASSLAGAKETQYF.

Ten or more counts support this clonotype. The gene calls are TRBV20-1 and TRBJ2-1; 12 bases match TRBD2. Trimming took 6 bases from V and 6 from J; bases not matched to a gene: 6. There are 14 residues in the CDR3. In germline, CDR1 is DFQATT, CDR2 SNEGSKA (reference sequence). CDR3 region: CSAELAGGPNEQFF. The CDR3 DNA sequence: TGCAGTGCAGAGCTAGCGGGGGGGCCCAATGAGCAGTTCTTC.

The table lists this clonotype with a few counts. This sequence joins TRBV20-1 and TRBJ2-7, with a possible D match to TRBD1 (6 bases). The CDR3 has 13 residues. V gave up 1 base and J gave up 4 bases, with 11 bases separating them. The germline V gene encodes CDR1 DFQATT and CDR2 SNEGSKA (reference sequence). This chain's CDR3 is CSARVQGNYEQYF. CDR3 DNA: TGCAGTGCTAGAGTCCAGGGGAATTACGAGCAGTACTTC.

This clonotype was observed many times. The CDR3 DNA sequence: TGTGCCAGCAGCTGGGGACAGGGGGCGCATGAGCAGTTCTTC. Translation gives CASSWGQGAHEQFF. The chain joins TRBV5-5 to TRBJ2-1; 12 bases agree with TRBD1. The trim removed 3 bases at V and 8 bases at J, leaving 3 bases unmatched. Looked up from germline, CDR1 is SGHKS and CDR2 is YYEKEE (reference sequence). The CDR3 contains 14 residues.

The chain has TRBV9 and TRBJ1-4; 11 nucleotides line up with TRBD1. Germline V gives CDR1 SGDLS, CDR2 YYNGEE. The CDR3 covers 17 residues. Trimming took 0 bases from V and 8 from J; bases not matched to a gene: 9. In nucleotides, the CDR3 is TGTGCCAGCAGCGTAGTTCCCGGGACAGGGGGAAGGGAAAAACTGTTTTTT. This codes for CASSVVPGTGGREKLFF.

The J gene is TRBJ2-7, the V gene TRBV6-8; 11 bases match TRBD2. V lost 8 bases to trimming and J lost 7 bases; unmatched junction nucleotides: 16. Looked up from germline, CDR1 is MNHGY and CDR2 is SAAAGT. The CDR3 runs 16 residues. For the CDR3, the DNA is TGTGCCAGCGACAATGAGACTAGCGGGGACCCATCAGAGCAGTACTTC. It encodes CASDNETSGDPSEQYF.

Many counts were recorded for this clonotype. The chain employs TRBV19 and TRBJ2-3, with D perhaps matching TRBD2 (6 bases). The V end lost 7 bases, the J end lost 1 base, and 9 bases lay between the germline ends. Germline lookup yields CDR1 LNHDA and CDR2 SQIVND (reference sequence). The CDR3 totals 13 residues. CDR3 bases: TGTGCCAGTAAGGCTAGCGGCACAGATACGCAGTATTTT. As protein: CASKASGTDTQYF.

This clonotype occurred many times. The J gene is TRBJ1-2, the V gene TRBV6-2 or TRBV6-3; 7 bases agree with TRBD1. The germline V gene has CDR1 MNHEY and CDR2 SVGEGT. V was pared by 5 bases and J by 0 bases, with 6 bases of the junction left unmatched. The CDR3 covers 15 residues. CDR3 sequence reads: CASSLQGLANYGYTF. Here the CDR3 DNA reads TGTGCCAGCAGTCTACAGGGGTTGGCTAACTATGGCTACACCTTC.

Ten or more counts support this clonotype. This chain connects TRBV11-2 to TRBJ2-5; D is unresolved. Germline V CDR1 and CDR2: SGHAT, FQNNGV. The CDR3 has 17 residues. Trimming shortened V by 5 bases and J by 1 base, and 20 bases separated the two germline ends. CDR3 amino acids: CASSLKPLPQSQETQYF. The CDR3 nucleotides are TGTGCCAGCAGCCTAAAACCCTTACCGCAATCCCAAGAGACCCAGTACTTC.

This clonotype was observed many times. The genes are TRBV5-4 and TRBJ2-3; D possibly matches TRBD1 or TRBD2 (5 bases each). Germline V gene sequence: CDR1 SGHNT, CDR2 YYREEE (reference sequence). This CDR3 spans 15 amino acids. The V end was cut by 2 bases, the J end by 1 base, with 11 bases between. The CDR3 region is CASSFGTLGTDTQYF. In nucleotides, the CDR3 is TGTGCCAGCAGCTTTGGGACCTTAGGCACAGATACGCAGTATTTT. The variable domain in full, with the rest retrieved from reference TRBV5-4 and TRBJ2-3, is ETGVTQSPTHLIKTRGQQVTLRCSSQSGHNTVSWYQQALGQGPQFIFQYYREEENGRGNFPPRFSGLQFPNYSSELNVNALELDDSALYLCASSFGTLGTDTQYFGPGTRLTVL.

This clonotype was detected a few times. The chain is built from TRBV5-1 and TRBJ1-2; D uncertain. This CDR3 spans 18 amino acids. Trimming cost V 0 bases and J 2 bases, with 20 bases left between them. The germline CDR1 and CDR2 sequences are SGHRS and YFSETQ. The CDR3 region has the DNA TGCGCCAGCAGCTTGGGGACGGACCTGAGTAATCGCAACTATGGCTACACCTTC. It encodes CASSLGTDLSNRNYGYTF.

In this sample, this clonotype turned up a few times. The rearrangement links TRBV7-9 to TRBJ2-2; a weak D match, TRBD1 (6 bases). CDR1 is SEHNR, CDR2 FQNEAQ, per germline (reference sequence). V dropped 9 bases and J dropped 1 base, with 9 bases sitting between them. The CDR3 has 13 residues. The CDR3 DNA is TGTGCCAGTCAGGGGCTGAACACCGGGGAGCTGTTTTTT. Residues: CASQGLNTGELFF.

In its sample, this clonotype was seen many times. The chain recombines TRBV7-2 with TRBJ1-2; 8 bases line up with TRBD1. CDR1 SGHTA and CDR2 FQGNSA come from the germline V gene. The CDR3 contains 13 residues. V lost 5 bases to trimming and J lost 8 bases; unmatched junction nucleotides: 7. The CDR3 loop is CASSPGQGRGYTF. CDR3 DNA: TGTGCCAGCAGCCCCGGACAGGGAAGAGGCTACACCTTC.